The 27 T cell receptor beta chains presented below share a single source sample, sequenced in a study of tumor-infiltrating lymphocytes in primary liver carcinoma. Starting from approximately 500 ng of total RNA, TCR beta cDNA was produced with a primer in the constant region. Employing slightly modified ARM-PCR, three nested multiplex PCR rounds were run, and these gave rise to the TCR beta libraries. Primers for the first two PCR rounds were TRBV1-TRBV30 forward primers and a C-beta reverse primer (about 10 cycles per round). One entry per CDR3 protein, called by TCRdb with MiXCR from the multiplex PCR reads. Of approximately 37,000 distinct CDR3 sequences in the sample, 70% to 85% were seen once. For each extraction, RNA and DNA were obtained together from around 18-30 mg of unsorted bulk tissue. The sequenced material came from liver tumor tissue from sampling region 4. Described subset: tumor region T4, right-lateral pole. The receptor set was obtained from a man between 35 and 55 years old with primary liver carcinoma and hepatitis B virus infection.

This clonotype counts as medium-sized (0.01 to 0.1%). The rearrangement uses TRBV29-1 and TRBJ2-1; 8 bases align to TRBD2. Losses at the gene ends were 6 bases for V and 6 bases for J; bases not matched to a gene: 7. CDR3 length equals 13 residues. CDR1 and CDR2 (germline): SQVTM, ANQGSEA. The CDR3: CSVQTTSGNEQFF. DNA for the CDR3: TGCAGCGTCCAAACCACTAGCGGCAATGAGCAGTTCTTC.

This clonotype was counted a few times. A read error may account for a junction end that differs from germline. The chain uses TRBV4-3 and TRBJ2-7; D is unclear. CDR3 length: 13 amino acids. Germline loops: CDR1 LGHNA, CDR2 YSLEER. CDR3 sequence reads: CASSQDPPYEQHF. DNA for the CDR3: TGCGCTAGCAGCCAAGATCCGCCCTACGAGCAGCACTTC.

On this clonotype: The junction differs from germline at one of its ends, possibly a read error. CDR3 nucleotides: TGCGCCAGCACCCTGGAGCGGCACACTTACAATGAACGGTTCTTC. This gives the protein CASTLERHTYNERFF. The chain is built from TRBV6-1 and TRBJ2-1; TRBD2 is a possible D gene (5 bases). The CDR3 loop spans 15 amino acids. Germline V lookup: CDR1 MNHNS, CDR2 SASEGT.

Worth noting for this clonotype: A junction boundary mismatches the germline segment, possibly from a read error. The chain joins TRBV5-6 to TRBJ1-1; D is ambiguous. The V gene's germline CDR1 is SGHDT and CDR2 YYEEEE. CDR3 length: 15 residues. Here the CDR3 DNA reads TGTGCCAACAGCTTTTCGGGCCTTATTCCCACTGTAGCTTTCTTT. Translated, it gives CANSFSGLIPTVAFF.

For this clonotype: Without the conserved terminal phenylalanine or tryptophan, this CDR3 likely stems from a read error. V usage is TRBV11-2 and J usage is TRBJ2-7; weak D call: TRBD1 (6 bases). The germline V and J ends were trimmed by 2 bases and 7 bases, with 18 bases remaining between them. CDR1 and CDR2 (germline): SGHAT, FQNNGV. The CDR3 has 15 amino acids. The chain's CDR3 is CASSLTLVGAREQYL. CDR3 sequence (DNA): TGTGCCAGCAGCTTAACCCTAGTGGGGGCTAGAGAGCAGTACTTA.

As for this clonotype: The junction departs from the called germline gene at one end, perhaps through a read error. The chain uses TRBV19 and TRBJ2-3; 10 bases are a match to TRBD2. Germline CDR1 LNHDA, CDR2 SQIVND (reference sequence). The CDR3 covers 16 residues. The chain's CDR3 is CAGSIIAGGARDTQYF. The CDR3 DNA reads as TGTGCCGGTAGTATAATAGCGGGAGGCGCACGAGATACGCAGTATTTT.

Concerning this clonotype: A clone one base away is much larger, so this may be a read error. J is TRBJ1-2 and V is TRBV28, with 8 bases matching TRBD1. Germline V gene lookup returns CDR1 MDHEN and CDR2 SYDVKM. The CDR3 is 15 amino acids. CDR3 in DNA: TGTGCCACGCCGCCGGAGTCAGGGGGCAACTATGACTACACCTTC. Its protein is CATPPESGGNYDYTF.

This clonotype is deemed medium-sized (0.01 to 0.1%). The chain is built from TRBV12-3 or TRBV12-4 and TRBJ2-3; 8 bases fit TRBD2. This CDR3 spans 14 amino acids. The V segment lost 2 bases and the J segment 6 bases; nucleotides outside the gene matches: 4. This CDR3 reads CASSLPSGWDTQYF. CDR3 DNA: TGTGCCAGCAGTTTACCTAGCGGGTGGGATACGCAGTATTTT.

This clonotype is categorized as medium-sized. CDR3 loop: CASSFPGLIPTEAFF. The CDR3 bases are TGTGCCAGCAGCTTTCCGGGCCTTATTCCCACTGAAGCTTTCTTT. The genes are TRBV5-6 and TRBJ1-1; D remains ambiguous. There are 15 residues in the CDR3. Germline V gene sequence: CDR1 SGHDT, CDR2 YYEEEE. With 2 bases removed from V and 4 bases from J, the gap between germline ends came to 15 bases.

This clonotype appeared many times. The genes are TRBV11-2 and TRBJ1-5; possible D gene TRBD1, 6 bases. Trimming cost V 1 base and J 1 base, with 14 bases left between them. The germline CDR1 and CDR2 sequences are SGHAT and FQNNGV. CDR3 length: 17 amino acids. In DNA form, the CDR3 reads TGTGCCAGCAGCTTAGTAGGGGTAACAGGGAGCAATCAGCCCCAGCATTTT. Its protein is CASSLVGVTGSNQPQHF. The variable domain in full, completed from reference TRBV11-2 and TRBJ1-5, reads EAGVAQSPRYKIIEKRQSVAFWCNPISGHATLYWYQQILGQGPKLLIQFQNNGVVDDSQLPKDRFSAERLKGVDSTLKIQPAKLEDSAVYLCASSLVGVTGSNQPQHFGDGTRLSIL.

With regard to this clonotype: The junction does not match germline at one end; this may be a read error. The V gene is TRBV11-3, the J gene TRBJ2-3, with 9 positions matching TRBD2. CDR1 is SGHNT, CDR2 YENEEA, per germline. The CDR3 loop spans 16 amino acids. This chain's CDR3 is CTSSGIPAGGVDIQYF. In nucleotides, the CDR3 is TGTACCAGCAGCGGCATCCCGGCGGGAGGGGTGGATATACAGTATTTT.

In its sample, this clonotype is medium-sized. Here the CDR3 reads CAIGEGYTDTQYF. The CDR3 DNA follows: TGTGCCATCGGGGAGGGGTACACAGATACGCAGTATTTT. The genes are TRBV10-3 and TRBJ2-3; 7 nucleotides match TRBD2. The V gene end was trimmed by 8 bases and the J gene end by 2 bases; junction bases not matched to a gene: 4. Germline V gene sequence: CDR1 ENHRY, CDR2 SYGVKD. This CDR3 has 13 amino acids.

Notes on this clonotype: The junction departs from germline at one end; a sequencing error may be responsible. This chain uses TRBV4-2 with TRBJ2-1; 10 bases map to TRBD1. The length of the CDR3 is 16 residues. Germline V lookup: CDR1 LGHNA, CDR2 YNFKEQ. The CDR3 sequence: CTSSHAGGQGSNELFF. CDR3 coding DNA: TGTACCAGCAGCCACGCCGGGGGACAGGGGAGCAATGAGCTGTTCTTC.

Regarding this clonotype: This is likely a read error, given that the CDR3 carries no conserved phenylalanine or tryptophan at its end. The genes are TRBV2 and TRBJ2-5, with D possibly matching TRBD1 (6 bases). Germline CDR1 is SNHLY and CDR2 is FYNNEI. V was trimmed by 8 bases and J by 4 bases, leaving 17 bases between them. The CDR3 is 14 amino acids. In DNA, the CDR3 is TGTGCCAGCGTCCAGGGACACCGACTAGAGACCCAGTACCTC. Translation gives CASVQGHRLETQYL.

Worth noting for this clonotype: One end of the junction is discordant with germline, which a read error may explain. CDR3 loop: CASTQDPGSGSNMQYF. In nucleotides, the CDR3 is TGCGCCAGCACCCAAGATCCGGGTAGCGGGAGTAATATGCAGTATTTT. The rearrangement uses TRBV4-1 and TRBJ2-3, with 9 bases lining up with TRBD2. This CDR3 has 16 amino acids. Germline V gene lookup returns CDR1 MGHRA and CDR2 YSYEKL.

As for this clonotype: A much larger clone lies one base from this, so it may be a read error. This rearrangement joins TRBV7-6 to TRBJ2-1; no clear D. The germline gives CDR1 SGHVS, CDR2 FNYEAQ. The CDR3 sequence is 12 residues long. CDR3 loop: CASGSYSHEQFF. Written as DNA, the CDR3 is TGTGCCAGCGGCTCATACAGTCATGAGCAATTCTTC.

In the case of this clonotype: This is likely a read error, given that the CDR3 carries no conserved phenylalanine or tryptophan at its end. The CDR3 nucleotides read TGTGTCAGCATTGAGGACAGGGGAGCTGAAGCTTTCCTT. It specifies CVSIEDRGAEAFL. V gene TRBV6-4 combines with J gene TRBJ1-1; 9 nucleotides agree with TRBD1. The CDR3 runs 13 residues. Looked up from germline, CDR1 is MRHNA and CDR2 is SNTAGT.

A note on this clonotype: At one boundary the junction diverges from the germline segment, which might be a read error. This chain uses TRBV11-1 with TRBJ2-7, with a tentative D call TRBD2 (6 bases). The CDR3 contains 15 residues. CDR1 is SGHAT and CDR2 is FQDESV in the germline V gene (reference sequence). The CDR3 nucleotides are TGTACCAGCAGCAATAACGGGAGAAATACCTACGAGCAGTACTTC. This sequence encodes CTSSNNGRNTYEQYF.

Details on this clonotype: The junction departs from germline at one end; a sequencing error may be responsible. CDR3 coding DNA: TGTGCCAGCAACTTAGGCCTGAACACTGATGCTTTCTTT. It yields the protein CASNLGLNTDAFF. The chain combines TRBV11-2 with TRBJ1-1; no definite D call. The CDR3 is made up of 13 amino acids. In germline, CDR1 is SGHAT, CDR2 FQNNGV.

Points on this clonotype: Likely a read error: the CDR3 ends without its conserved phenylalanine or tryptophan. The chain employs TRBV28 and TRBJ2-4, with D possibly being TRBD1 (6 bases). With 5 bases removed from V and 4 bases from J, the gap between germline ends came to 18 bases. Per the germline V gene, CDR1 is MDHEN and CDR2 is SYDVKM. The CDR3 extends over 16 amino acids. CDR3 nucleotides: TGTGCCAGCAGTCAACCGGACAGTATAGCTAAAAACATTCAGTACTTA. Its translation is CASSQPDSIAKNIQYL.

As regards this clonotype: At one end, the junction sequence differs from germline, possibly due to a read error. The V and J genes are TRBV10-2 and TRBJ2-7, with TRBD2 as a possible D gene (5 bases). Germline V lookup: CDR1 WSHSY, CDR2 SAAADI. The CDR3 extends over 13 amino acids. The CDR3 nucleotides are TGCTCCAGCAGATTTAGTGGGAGTAACGAGCAGTACTTC. This gives the protein CSSRFSGSNEQYF.

This clonotype was counted a single time. At one boundary the junction diverges from the germline segment, which might be a read error. The V gene is TRBV5-5, the J gene TRBJ1-2; D gene unclear. The CDR3 length is 15 residues. The germline CDR1 and CDR2 sequences are SGHKS and YYEKEE (reference sequence). CDR3 amino acids: CASKAEYCYNYSYTF. CDR3 nucleotide sequence: TGTGCCAGCAAAGCAGAGTACTGTTATAACTATAGCTACACCTTC.

This clonotype has a single count. This chain connects TRBV29-1 to TRBJ1-1, with unresolved D. CDR1 and CDR2 from the germline V gene are SQVTM and ANQGSEA. The CDR3 loop spans 15 amino acids. The V end was cut by 5 bases, the J end by 6 bases, with 22 bases between. The CDR3 is CSVCPVWGMVAEAFF. The CDR3 DNA reads TGCAGCGTTTGTCCAGTGTGGGGTATGGTTGCTGAAGCTTTCTTT. The full variable domain, in which reference TRBV29-1 and TRBJ1-1 provide the parts outside the CDR3, is SAVISQKPSRDICQRGTSLTIQCQVDSQVTMMFWYRQQPGQSLTLIATANQGSEATYESGFVIDKFPISRPNLTFSTLTVSNMSPEDSSIYLCSVCPVWGMVAEAFFGQGTRLTVV.

This chain links TRBV5-1 with TRBJ2-7, with TRBD2 identical over 7 bases. The CDR3 spans 17 residues. Germline values: CDR1 SGHRS, CDR2 YFSETQ. V gave up 0 bases and J gave up 4 bases; unmatched junction bases: 13. Here the CDR3 reads CASSLAEDGRRPYEQYF. CDR3 DNA: TGCGCCAGCAGCTTGGCCGAAGACGGGAGGCGCCCTTACGAGCAGTACTTC. Looking up the rest from reference TRBV5-1 and TRBJ2-7 gives the full variable domain: KAGVTQTPRYLIKTRGQQVTLSCSPISGHRSVSWYQQTPGQGLQFLFEYFSETQRNKGNFPGRFSGRQFSNSRSEMNVSTLELGDSALYLCASSLAEDGRRPYEQYFGPGTRLTVT.

As regards this clonotype: This is likely a read error, given that the CDR3 carries no conserved phenylalanine or tryptophan at its end. The rearrangement joins TRBV13 to TRBJ2-1; 14 bases are a match to TRBD2. Germline lookup yields CDR1 PRHDT and CDR2 FYEKMQ (reference sequence). V dropped 4 bases and J dropped 1; count of bases not matched to a gene: 12. This CDR3 region has 20 residues. The CDR3 DNA is TGTGCCAGCAGCTGGAGAGGACTAGCGGGAGGTTTGAGTTCCTACAATGAGCAGTTCTCC. Translating it yields CASSWRGLAGGLSSYNEQFS.

Points on this clonotype: Its ends do not fully match the called genes, so a read error is possible. J is TRBJ2-1 and V is TRBV29-1, with D uncertain. The CDR3 runs 16 residues. CDR1 is SQVTM, CDR2 ANQGSEA, per germline. The CDR3 region is CSVGYSAASAHNEQIF. CDR3 DNA: TGCAGCGTTGGGTACAGTGCGGCATCCGCACACAATGAGCAGATCTTC.

The chain combines TRBV6-6 with TRBJ1-1; weak D call: TRBD1 (5 bases). Germline V gene sequence: CDR1 MNHNY, CDR2 SVGAGI (reference sequence). This CDR3 has 13 amino acids. Trimming removed 11 bases from V and 5 bases from J, with 18 bases in between. CDR3 residues: CACSTGGTTEAFF. CDR3 in DNA: TGTGCCTGTAGCACCGGGGGGACTACTGAAGCTTTCTTT.